A selection of T cell receptor beta chains follows, all from one sample in a study of blood T cell repertoires in COVID-19. The repertoire was sequenced with immunoSEQ multiplex PCR; TCRdb's copy has only in-frame clones and lacks some. Of roughly 250,000 clones listed, over 75% are singletons. Sample: peripheral blood. The origin of the receptors is a human donor with COVID-19, enrolled during active disease. The donor label of this sample is uncertain. CDR3s include the opening cysteine and the closing phenylalanine or tryptophan. D genes are given only for firm matches. Rows give clone size only sometimes, using once, few, many, or a class for an expanded clone.

size	V	J	D	DNA	CDR3
-	TRBV21-1	TRBJ2-6	-	TGTGCCAGCAGCAAAGGAAGACAGTTTTTCTCTGGGGCCAACGTCCTGACTTTC	CASSKGRQFFSGANVLTF
once	TRBV24-1	TRBJ2-7	TRBD2	TGTGCCACCAGTGATTACGGGACTAGCGGAGCCTACGAGCAGTACTTC	CATSDYGTSGAYEQYF
-	TRBV4-3	TRBJ2-2	TRBD1	TGCGCCAGCAGCCAGCAAACAGGGGAAACCGGGGAGCTGTTTTTT	CASSQQTGETGELFF
once	TRBV28	TRBJ1-2	-	TGTGCCAGCGTTGGCAACCTCTATGGCTACACCTTC	CASVGNLYGYTF
-	TRBV7-3	TRBJ1-1	-	TGTGCCAGCAGCTTATATACAGACACTGAAGCTTTCTTT	CASSLYTDTEAFF
-	TRBV28	TRBJ1-2	TRBD1	TGTGCCAGCAGAGGACAGGGGGCGCGGTTAAATGGCTACACCTTC	CASRGQGARLNGYTF
-	TRBV6-5	TRBJ2-1	TRBD2	TGTGCCAGCAGTTTACTAGCGGGAGGGCCCCATGAGCAGTTCTTC	CASSLLAGGPHEQFF
-	TRBV10-3	TRBJ1-3	-	TGTGCCATCACGCAGGGGTACAACACCATATATTTT	CAITQGYNTIYF
-	TRBV27	TRBJ2-3	-	TGTGCCAGCAGTAAAACGGCGGGGCAACAGGGCACAGATACGCAGTATTTT	CASSKTAGQQGTDTQYF
-	TRBV28	TRBJ1-5	-	TGTGCCAGCAGTTTAGACAGGACCAATCAGCCCCAGCATTTT	CASSLDRTNQPQHF